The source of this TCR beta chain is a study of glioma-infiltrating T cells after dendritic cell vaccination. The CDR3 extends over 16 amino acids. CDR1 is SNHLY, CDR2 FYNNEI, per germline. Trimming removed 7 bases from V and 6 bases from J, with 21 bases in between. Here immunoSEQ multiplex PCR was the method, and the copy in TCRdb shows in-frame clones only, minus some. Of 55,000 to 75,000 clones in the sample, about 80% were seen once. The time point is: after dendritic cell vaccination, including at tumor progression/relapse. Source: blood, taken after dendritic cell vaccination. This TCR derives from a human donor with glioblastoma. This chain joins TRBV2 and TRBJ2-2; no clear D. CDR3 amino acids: CASTLPLPRTPGELFF. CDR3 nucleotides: TGTGCCAGCACCCTCCCCTTACCTCGAACACCCGGGGAGCTGTTTTTT.